This is a list of T cell receptor beta chains from one sample in a study of blood T cell repertoires in COVID-19. Method: immunoSEQ multiplex PCR; TCRdb's copy keeps in-frame clones and lacks some. The sample includes 500,000 or so clones, approximately 86% of them seen just once. Specimen: PBMCs or T cells enriched from blood (not recorded which). Every receptor here comes from a woman younger than 30 who had recovered from COVID-19. Each CDR3 is given with its conserved first and last residue. The D gene is left open where the match is weak. Some rows have no size entry. The others give once, few or many, or a class for an expanded clone.

cdr3_nt: TGTGCCACCAGCGCCCGGGACAGGGTCGGAGAAGAAGCTTTCTTT; cdr3_aa: CATSARDRVGEEAFF; clone_size: NA; v_call: TRBV15; j_call: TRBJ1-1; d_call: TRBD1
cdr3_nt: TGTGCCAGCAGTTACTCCGGGGTATACTACGAGCAGTACTTC; cdr3_aa: CASSYSGVYYEQYF; clone_size: NA; v_call: TRBV6-2/TRBV6-3; j_call: TRBJ2-7; d_call: NA
cdr3_nt: TGTGCTAGCAGCTTCGGCGCGGCGGAGTTCCAAGAGACCCAGTACTTC; cdr3_aa: CASSFGAAEFQETQYF; clone_size: NA; v_call: TRBV7-7; j_call: TRBJ2-5; d_call: NA
cdr3_nt: TGTGCCAGTAGTATCTCCCCTCGGGGAAGCGGGGGACCCCAAGAGACCCAGTACTTC; cdr3_aa: CASSISPRGSGGPQETQYF; clone_size: NA; v_call: TRBV19; j_call: TRBJ2-5; d_call: TRBD2
cdr3_nt: TGTGCCAGCAGCGTAGAGCAAGCGGGGGGGATTACCTACGAGCAGTACTTC; cdr3_aa: CASSVEQAGGITYEQYF; clone_size: few; v_call: TRBV9; j_call: TRBJ2-7; d_call: TRBD2
cdr3_nt: TGTGCCAGCAGCCTCCCTATGACAGGGGATACCACTGAAGCTTTCTTT; cdr3_aa: CASSLPMTGDTTEAFF; clone_size: NA; v_call: TRBV7-2; j_call: TRBJ1-1; d_call: TRBD1
cdr3_nt: TGTGCCAGCAGCACCCTGGGACAGGGGGACTATGGCTACACCTTC; cdr3_aa: CASSTLGQGDYGYTF; clone_size: NA; v_call: TRBV13; j_call: TRBJ1-2; d_call: TRBD1
cdr3_nt: TGCGCCAGCAGCCCGCCGGGGGCTAGCGGGCGCCTAATGAGGGTGGATACGCAGTATTTT; cdr3_aa: CASSPPGASGRLMRVDTQYF; clone_size: NA; v_call: TRBV5-1; j_call: TRBJ2-3; d_call: TRBD2
cdr3_nt: TGTGCCAGTACCGACACCCCTCATGGCTACACCTTC; cdr3_aa: CASTDTPHGYTF; clone_size: NA; v_call: TRBV19; j_call: TRBJ1-2; d_call: NA
cdr3_nt: TGCGCCAGTAGACAGGGGTATACCGGGGAGCTGTTTTTT; cdr3_aa: CASRQGYTGELFF; clone_size: NA; v_call: TRBV5-1; j_call: TRBJ2-2; d_call: TRBD1
cdr3_nt: TGTGCCAGCTCCCAAAAGGCAGGGCCGAACACTGAAGCTTTCTTT; cdr3_aa: CASSQKAGPNTEAFF; clone_size: NA; v_call: TRBV7-8; j_call: TRBJ1-1; d_call: NA
cdr3_nt: TGCGCCAGCAGCTTCGGGACAGTTACCAACACTGAAGCTTTCTTT; cdr3_aa: CASSFGTVTNTEAFF; clone_size: NA; v_call: TRBV5-1; j_call: TRBJ1-1; d_call: TRBD1
cdr3_nt: TGCGCCAGCAGCTACGACAGGGGGACTGAAGCTTTCTTT; cdr3_aa: CASSYDRGTEAFF; clone_size: NA; v_call: TRBV5-1; j_call: TRBJ1-1; d_call: TRBD1
cdr3_nt: TGTGCCAGCAGCCAGCGGGGGACTAGCGGGCCCCGGGGCTACAATGAGCAGTTCTTC; cdr3_aa: CASSQRGTSGPRGYNEQFF; clone_size: NA; v_call: TRBV3-1/TRBV3-2; j_call: TRBJ2-1; d_call: TRBD2
cdr3_nt: TGCAGTGCTTCCTCACCGACTTTC; cdr3_aa: CSASSPTF; clone_size: few; v_call: TRBV20-1; j_call: TRBJ1-2; d_call: NA
cdr3_nt: TGTGCCAGCAGTACGAACAAGCGGGCCCACGAGCAGTACTTC; cdr3_aa: CASSTNKRAHEQYF; clone_size: NA; v_call: TRBV6-5; j_call: TRBJ2-7; d_call: NA
cdr3_nt: TGTGCCAGCAGTGAATTGGCTAGCGGGGGGGCCCTACGGGAGCAGTACTTC; cdr3_aa: CASSELASGGALREQYF; clone_size: few; v_call: TRBV25-1; j_call: TRBJ2-7; d_call: TRBD2
cdr3_nt: TGTGCCAGCAGCCTGGAACCCGGGACTCAGCAGTTCTTC; cdr3_aa: CASSLEPGTQQFF; clone_size: NA; v_call: TRBV3-1/TRBV3-2; j_call: TRBJ2-1; d_call: NA
cdr3_nt: TGCAGCGTTCGAGGGGGTTTTAGGGGAACTGAAGCTTTCTTT; cdr3_aa: CSVRGGFRGTEAFF; clone_size: NA; v_call: TRBV29-1; j_call: TRBJ1-1; d_call: NA
cdr3_nt: TGCGCCAGCAGCTTGGGGGACAGGGAAATAGGTGGCTACACCTTC; cdr3_aa: CASSLGDREIGGYTF; clone_size: NA; v_call: TRBV5-1; j_call: TRBJ1-2; d_call: TRBD1
cdr3_nt: TGCAGCGTTGAGGGACAGGGGACAAATACGCAGTATTTT; cdr3_aa: CSVEGQGTNTQYF; clone_size: NA; v_call: TRBV29-1; j_call: TRBJ2-3; d_call: TRBD1
cdr3_nt: TGCGCCAGCAGCCCTCGACAGGGAGAAGCCTACGAGCAGTACTTC; cdr3_aa: CASSPRQGEAYEQYF; clone_size: NA; v_call: TRBV5-1; j_call: TRBJ2-7; d_call: TRBD1
cdr3_nt: TGTGCCAGCAGCTTGTCCGGGGGGGTGAACACTGAAGCTTTCTTT; cdr3_aa: CASSLSGGVNTEAFF; clone_size: few; v_call: TRBV13; j_call: TRBJ1-1; d_call: NA
cdr3_nt: TGTGCCAGCAGTTACGTAGCAGGGGGCCACCAAGAGACCCAGTACTTC; cdr3_aa: CASSYVAGGHQETQYF; clone_size: NA; v_call: TRBV6-5; j_call: TRBJ2-5; d_call: TRBD1
cdr3_nt: TGTGCCAGCAGCTTAGGCGGGGGTACCGGGGCCAACGTCCTGACTTTC; cdr3_aa: CASSLGGGTGANVLTF; clone_size: NA; v_call: TRBV7-2; j_call: TRBJ2-6; d_call: TRBD2
cdr3_nt: TGTGCCAGCAGCCCTCCGGCGGGGTACTATGGCTACACCTTC; cdr3_aa: CASSPPAGYYGYTF; clone_size: NA; v_call: TRBV28; j_call: TRBJ1-2; d_call: NA
cdr3_nt: TGTGCCTGGAGCCCACCAGGGGGCGACAATCAGCCCCAGCATTTT; cdr3_aa: CAWSPPGGDNQPQHF; clone_size: NA; v_call: TRBV30; j_call: TRBJ1-5; d_call: TRBD1
cdr3_nt: TGTGCCAGCGGACAACGGACCCAGGCGCCCCAGCATTTT; cdr3_aa: CASGQRTQAPQHF; clone_size: NA; v_call: TRBV6-5; j_call: TRBJ1-5; d_call: NA
cdr3_nt: TGTGCCAGCACCCTGACTAGCGGGTATAGTAACGAGCAGTACTTC; cdr3_aa: CASTLTSGYSNEQYF; clone_size: NA; v_call: TRBV6-6; j_call: TRBJ2-7; d_call: TRBD2
cdr3_nt: TGTGCCAGCAGTTACTCCACAGGGGGAGACTATGGCTACACCTTC; cdr3_aa: CASSYSTGGDYGYTF; clone_size: once; v_call: TRBV6-5; j_call: TRBJ1-2; d_call: TRBD1
cdr3_nt: TGTGCCAGCAGGTTGACAGGGTGGAGCACTGAAGCTTTCTTT; cdr3_aa: CASRLTGWSTEAFF; clone_size: few; v_call: TRBV27; j_call: TRBJ1-1; d_call: TRBD1
cdr3_nt: TGTGCCAGCAGTTTAGGTATAGATACGCAGTATTTT; cdr3_aa: CASSLGIDTQYF; clone_size: NA; v_call: TRBV12-3/TRBV12-4; j_call: TRBJ2-3; d_call: NA
cdr3_nt: TGTGCCAGCAGCGTGGGTGGCCAGGGCGGGAGTGAAAAACTGTTTTTT; cdr3_aa: CASSVGGQGGSEKLFF; clone_size: NA; v_call: TRBV9; j_call: TRBJ1-4; d_call: NA
cdr3_nt: TGTGCCAGTAGTAAAACCGGGACTAGCGGCTACAATGAGCAGTTCTTC; cdr3_aa: CASSKTGTSGYNEQFF; clone_size: NA; v_call: TRBV19; j_call: TRBJ2-1; d_call: TRBD2
cdr3_nt: TGCGCCAGCAGCTTGGAGTCAGAGGTCGGAGCTTTCTTT; cdr3_aa: CASSLESEVGAFF; clone_size: NA; v_call: TRBV5-1; j_call: TRBJ1-1; d_call: NA
cdr3_nt: TGTGCCAGCAGTTCAGGGATCTCCAAAGAGACCCAGTACTTC; cdr3_aa: CASSSGISKETQYF; clone_size: NA; v_call: TRBV28; j_call: TRBJ2-5; d_call: NA
cdr3_nt: TGTGCCAGCAGCCAAGAGCCCGGGACAGCGGATGGCTACACCTTC; cdr3_aa: CASSQEPGTADGYTF; clone_size: NA; v_call: TRBV3-1/TRBV3-2; j_call: TRBJ1-2; d_call: TRBD1
cdr3_nt: TGTGCCAGCTCACCCTGGACTCCGGGAATGGGTCAGCCCCAGCATTTT; cdr3_aa: CASSPWTPGMGQPQHF; clone_size: NA; v_call: TRBV18; j_call: TRBJ1-5; d_call: NA
cdr3_nt: TGCGCCAGCAGCAAGGACGTCGGCAGGGGCGGCACTGAAGCTTTCTTT; cdr3_aa: CASSKDVGRGGTEAFF; clone_size: NA; v_call: TRBV5-1; j_call: TRBJ1-1; d_call: NA
cdr3_nt: TGTGCCAGCACCCAAAGCAATCAGCCCCAGCATTTT; cdr3_aa: CASTQSNQPQHF; clone_size: NA; v_call: TRBV7-9; j_call: TRBJ1-5; d_call: NA
cdr3_nt: TGCGCCAGCAGCACTGGGGGGTTTGGAAACACCATATATTTT; cdr3_aa: CASSTGGFGNTIYF; clone_size: NA; v_call: TRBV5-1; j_call: TRBJ1-3; d_call: NA
cdr3_nt: TGTGCCAGCAGCCCTCTCTACGAGCAGTACTTC; cdr3_aa: CASSPLYEQYF; clone_size: NA; v_call: TRBV11-2; j_call: TRBJ2-7; d_call: NA
cdr3_nt: TGTGCCATCAGTGGGTGGGGCCCGGCGGAGACCCAGTACTTC; cdr3_aa: CAISGWGPAETQYF; clone_size: NA; v_call: TRBV10-3; j_call: TRBJ2-5; d_call: NA
cdr3_nt: TGTGCCACCGCCGACAGGGAAGGGGCAACTAATGAAAAACTGTTTTTT; cdr3_aa: CATADREGATNEKLFF; clone_size: NA; v_call: TRBV5-4; j_call: TRBJ1-4; d_call: TRBD1
cdr3_nt: TGTGCCAGCAGCCTAGGCTTTAGCGGGGGGGGCAATGAGCAGTTCTTC; cdr3_aa: CASSLGFSGGGNEQFF; clone_size: NA; v_call: TRBV11-3; j_call: TRBJ2-1; d_call: TRBD2
cdr3_nt: TGTGCCAGCAGCCCTGGGACAGAGACTTCAACTAATGAAAAACTGTTTTTT; cdr3_aa: CASSPGTETSTNEKLFF; clone_size: NA; v_call: TRBV5-4; j_call: TRBJ1-4; d_call: TRBD1
cdr3_nt: TGTGCCACCAGCAGAGCCTTACAGGGCTTAGGGGAGCAGTACTTC; cdr3_aa: CATSRALQGLGEQYF; clone_size: NA; v_call: TRBV15; j_call: TRBJ2-7; d_call: NA
cdr3_nt: TGTGCCAGCAGCGCCGGACAGTACCTCCAAGAGACCCAGTACTTC; cdr3_aa: CASSAGQYLQETQYF; clone_size: once; v_call: TRBV11-3; j_call: TRBJ2-5; d_call: NA
cdr3_nt: TGTGCCAGCACAGGCGGGGGTGACTCCTACGAGCAGTACTTC; cdr3_aa: CASTGGGDSYEQYF; clone_size: NA; v_call: TRBV28; j_call: TRBJ2-7; d_call: TRBD2
cdr3_nt: TGTGCCAGCAGTTTAGCGGGCCAGCCCCAGCATTTT; cdr3_aa: CASSLAGQPQHF; clone_size: few; v_call: TRBV28; j_call: TRBJ1-5; d_call: NA
cdr3_nt: TGTGCCAGCAGTTTATTAGCGGTCATCGGGGAAAAACTGTTTTTT; cdr3_aa: CASSLLAVIGEKLFF; clone_size: NA; v_call: TRBV28; j_call: TRBJ1-4; d_call: NA